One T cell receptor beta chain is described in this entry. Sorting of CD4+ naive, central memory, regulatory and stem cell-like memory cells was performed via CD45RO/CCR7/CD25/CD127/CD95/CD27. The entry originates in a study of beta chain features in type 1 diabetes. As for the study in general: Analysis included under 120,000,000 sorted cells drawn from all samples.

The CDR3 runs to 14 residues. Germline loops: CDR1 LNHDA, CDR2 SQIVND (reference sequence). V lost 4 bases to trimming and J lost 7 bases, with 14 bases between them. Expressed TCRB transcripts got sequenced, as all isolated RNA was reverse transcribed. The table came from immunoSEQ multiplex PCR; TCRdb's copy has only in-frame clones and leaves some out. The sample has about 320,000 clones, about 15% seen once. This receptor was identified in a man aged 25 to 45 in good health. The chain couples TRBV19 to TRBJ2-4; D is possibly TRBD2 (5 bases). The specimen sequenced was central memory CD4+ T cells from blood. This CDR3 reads CASSRGSGGNIQYF. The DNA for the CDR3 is TGTGCCAGTAGTAGAGGCTCCGGAGGCAACATTCAGTACTTC.